This TCR beta chain was retrieved from a study of PD-L1 blockade in urothelial cancer. Method: immunoSEQ multiplex PCR; TCRdb's copy keeps in-frame clones and lacks some. This table holds approximately 120,000 clones, more than 70% found once. The time point: peripheral blood 6 weeks after treatment start. Between 1 and 8 samples per patient were obtained, pretreatment and on-treatment. This clone appeared once. The CDR3 extends over 15 amino acids. Trimming removed 5 bases from V and 10 bases from J; junction bases left unmatched: 8. Germline V CDR1 and CDR2: MRHNA, SNTAGT. The origin of this receptor is a man in his fifties with urothelial cancer. This specimen consisted of PBMCs, obtained around atezolizumab (anti-PD-L1) treatment. This chain links TRBV6-4 with TRBJ2-1; 13 bases are shared with TRBD2. CDR3 nucleotide sequence: TGTGCCAGCAGTACCGGACTAGCGGGAGTAGGGGAGCAGTTCTTC. Protein sequence: CASSTGLAGVGEQFF.